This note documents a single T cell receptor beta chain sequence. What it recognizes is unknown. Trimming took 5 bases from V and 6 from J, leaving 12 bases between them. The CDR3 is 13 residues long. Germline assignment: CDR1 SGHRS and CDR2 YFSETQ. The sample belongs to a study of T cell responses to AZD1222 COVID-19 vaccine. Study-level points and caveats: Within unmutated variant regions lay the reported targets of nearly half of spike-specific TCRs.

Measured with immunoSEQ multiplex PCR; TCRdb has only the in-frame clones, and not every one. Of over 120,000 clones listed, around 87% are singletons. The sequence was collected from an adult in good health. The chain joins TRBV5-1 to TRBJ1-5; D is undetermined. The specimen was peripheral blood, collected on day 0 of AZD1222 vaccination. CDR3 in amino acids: CASRRREGQPQHF. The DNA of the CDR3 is TGCGCCAGCAGGCGGAGGGAAGGTCAGCCCCAGCATTTT.